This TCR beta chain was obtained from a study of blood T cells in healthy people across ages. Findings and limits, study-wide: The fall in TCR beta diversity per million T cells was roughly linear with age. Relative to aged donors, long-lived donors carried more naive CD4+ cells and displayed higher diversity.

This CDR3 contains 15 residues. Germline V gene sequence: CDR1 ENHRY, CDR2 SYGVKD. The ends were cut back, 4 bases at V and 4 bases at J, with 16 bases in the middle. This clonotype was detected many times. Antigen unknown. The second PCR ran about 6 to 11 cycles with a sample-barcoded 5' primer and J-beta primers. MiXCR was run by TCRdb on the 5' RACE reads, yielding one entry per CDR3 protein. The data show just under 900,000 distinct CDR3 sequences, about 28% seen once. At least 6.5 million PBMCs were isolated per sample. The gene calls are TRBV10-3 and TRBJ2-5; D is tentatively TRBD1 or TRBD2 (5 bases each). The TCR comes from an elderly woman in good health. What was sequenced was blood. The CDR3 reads CAISAVRDGGETQYF. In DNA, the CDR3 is TGTGCCATCAGTGCGGTCCGGGACGGCGGAGAGACCCAGTACTTC.